This passage covers 4 T cell receptor beta chains from one sample sequenced in a study of PD-1 blockade in classical Hodgkin lymphoma. Every one of the patients relapsed after autologous stem cell transplantation (brentuximab vedotin exposure was variable). Profiled with immunoSEQ multiplex PCR; TCRdb holds only in-frame clones, not every one. The repertoire holds tens of thousands of clones, 89% seen once, with about 10% in the top ten. The sequencing used peripheral blood mononuclear cells (PBMCs), collected before the second cycle of nivolumab. The origin of the receptors is a human donor with classical Hodgkin lymphoma.

The count of this clone is one. The chain links TRBV27 to TRBJ2-1; the match to TRBD2 covers 7 bases. J gave up 2 bases and V 3 bases, and 1 base lay outside the gene matches. Germline V gene sequence: CDR1 MNHEY, CDR2 SMNVEV (reference sequence). The CDR3 runs 14 residues. The CDR3 sequence is CASSFGLAYNEQFF. The CDR3 nucleotides are TGTGCCAGCAGTTTCGGACTAGCCTACAATGAGCAGTTCTTC.

This chain connects TRBV2 to TRBJ1-2, with D perhaps TRBD1 (6 bases). CDR3 length: 15 residues. The V gene's germline CDR1 is SNHLY and CDR2 FYNNEI. V was trimmed by 1 base and J by 3 bases, leaving 12 bases between them. The CDR3 loop is CASSEDWGADYGYTF. As DNA, the CDR3 is TGTGCCAGCAGTGAAGATTGGGGGGCGGACTATGGCTACACCTTC.

The rearrangement links TRBV27 to TRBJ2-7; possibly TRBD2 for D (6 bases). Trimming removed 4 bases at V and 0 bases at J, with 10 bases between. CDR1 MNHEY and CDR2 SMNVEV come from the germline V gene (reference sequence). This CDR3 spans 14 amino acids. CDR3 region: CASSSGLGSYEQYF. The CDR3 DNA sequence: TGTGCCAGCAGTTCGGGACTGGGCTCCTACGAGCAGTACTTC.

The CDR3 loop reads CAWMGSYEQYF. The CDR3 DNA sequence: TGTGCCTGGATGGGGTCCTACGAGCAGTACTTC. The V and J genes are TRBV30 and TRBJ2-7; D gene unclear. V was pared by 4 bases and J by 1 base, with 5 bases between. The CDR3 is made up of 11 amino acids. CDR1 GTSNPN and CDR2 SVGIG come from the germline V gene (reference sequence).